This T cell receptor beta chain was sequenced for a study of graft-versus-host responses after intestinal transplantation. Study details: Recipients obtained multivisceral, liver-intestinal, or isolated intestinal transplants. The whole recipient group had anti-thymocyte globulin induction followed by tacrolimus and steroids for 2 to 3 years. Study-wide findings and caveats: Investigators detected GvH clones in recipient marrow, with some emerging earlier in ileum or blood.

Generated by immunoSEQ multiplex PCR, the TCRdb table keeps only in-frame clones and is missing some. The profile shows 90,000 to 100,000 clones, roughly 88% of them singletons. The V and J ends lost 3 bases and 0 bases respectively, with 3 bases between them. The CDR3 runs 12 residues. CDR1 is SGHAT, CDR2 FQNNGV, per germline. A word on this clone: Its antigen is not identified.

The receptor was isolated from a human patient who received an intestinal transplant, so some T cells may come from the graft donor. The sequencing here drew on PBMCs, taken 255 days after intestinal transplant. V gene TRBV11-2 combines with J gene TRBJ2-7; D unresolved. CDR3 in DNA: TGTGCCAGCAGCTTGAGCTCCTACGAGCAGTACTTC. Amino acid sequence: CASSLSSYEQYF.